A selection of T cell receptor beta chains follows, all from one sample in a study of T cells in Graves' hyperthyroidism and ophthalmopathy. Each CDR3 protein gets one entry after TCRdb re-called the multiplex PCR reads with MiXCR. The sample has approximately 600,000 distinct CDR3 sequences, 13% to 15% seen once. The sequenced material came from blood. The source is a woman aged 18 to 35 with Graves' ophthalmopathy. Each CDR3 is given with its conserved first and last residue. Fields, in order: clone size, J gene, D gene, V gene, CDR3 protein, CDR3 DNA. A D gene is named only where the DNA matches it firmly. Clone size, where shown, is once, few, many, or a class for clones that have expanded.

size: many; J: TRBJ2-5; D: .; V: TRBV24-1; CDR3: CATSPPPGRTQYF; DNA: TGTGCCACCAGTCCTCCGCCCGGCCGGACCCAGTACTTC
size: many; J: TRBJ2-1; D: .; V: TRBV24-1; CDR3: CATSPHSSYNEQFF; DNA: TGTGCCACCAGTCCCCACTCGTCCTACAATGAGCAGTTCTTC
size: many; J: TRBJ1-3; D: TRBD1; V: TRBV11-2; CDR3: CASSLDAGGGNTIYF; DNA: TGTGCCAGCAGCTTAGATGCAGGGGGCGGAAACACCATATATTTT
size: many; J: TRBJ2-7; D: TRBD1; V: TRBV27; CDR3: CASSSPGQGHDEQYF; DNA: TGTGCCAGCAGTTCCCCCGGACAGGGGCACGACGAGCAGTACTTC
size: many; J: TRBJ2-1; D: .; V: TRBV28; CDR3: CASSLSEDSVQFF; DNA: TGTGCCAGCAGTTTATCCGAAGATTCTGTGCAGTTCTTC
size: few; J: TRBJ2-7; D: .; V: TRBV15; CDR3: CATSREGGGYEQYF; DNA: TGTGCCACCAGCAGAGAGGGGGGAGGCTACGAGCAGTACTTC
size: .; J: TRBJ1-1; D: .; V: TRBV14; CDR3: CASSQIGRFTEAFF; DNA: TGTGCCAGCAGCCAAATAGGCCGGTTCACTGAAGCTTTCTTT
size: many; J: TRBJ2-1; D: .; V: TRBV13; CDR3: CASSSRGLSSYNEQFF; DNA: TGTGCCAGCAGCTCTCGGGGACTTAGCTCCTACAATGAGCAGTTCTTC
size: many; J: TRBJ1-1; D: .; V: TRBV12-3/TRBV12-4; CDR3: CASSSREGVLEAFF; DNA: TGTGCCAGCAGTTCAAGGGAGGGAGTTCTTGAAGCTTTCTTT
size: .; J: TRBJ2-7; D: .; V: TRBV5-6; CDR3: CASSLYRYEQYF; DNA: TGTGCCAGCAGCTTGTATCGCTACGAGCAGTACTTC
size: .; J: TRBJ1-5; D: .; V: TRBV10-3; CDR3: CAIRHSRARNQPQHF; DNA: TGTGCCATCAGGCATTCGAGGGCGCGCAATCAGCCCCAGCATTTT
size: many; J: TRBJ2-7; D: .; V: TRBV20-1; CDR3: CSTLGDESSYEQYF; DNA: TGCAGTACCTTAGGAGACGAGAGCTCCTACGAGCAGTACTTC